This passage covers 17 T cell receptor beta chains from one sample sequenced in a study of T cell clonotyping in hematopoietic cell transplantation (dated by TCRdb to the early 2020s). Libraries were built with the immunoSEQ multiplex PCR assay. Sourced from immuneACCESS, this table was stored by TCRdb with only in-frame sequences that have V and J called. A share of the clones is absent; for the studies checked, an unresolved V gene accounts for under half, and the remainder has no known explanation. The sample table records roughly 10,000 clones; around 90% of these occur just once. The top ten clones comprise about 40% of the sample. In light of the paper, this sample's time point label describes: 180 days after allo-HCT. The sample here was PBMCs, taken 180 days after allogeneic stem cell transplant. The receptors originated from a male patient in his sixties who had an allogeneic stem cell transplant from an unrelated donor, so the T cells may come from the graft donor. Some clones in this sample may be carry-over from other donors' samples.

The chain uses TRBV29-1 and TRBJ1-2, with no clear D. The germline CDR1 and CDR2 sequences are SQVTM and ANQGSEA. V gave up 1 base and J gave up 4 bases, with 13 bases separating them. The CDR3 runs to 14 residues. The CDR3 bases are TGCAGCGTTGAAGGTGCGAGGGCGGGCTATGGCTACACCTTC. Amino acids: CSVEGARAGYGYTF.

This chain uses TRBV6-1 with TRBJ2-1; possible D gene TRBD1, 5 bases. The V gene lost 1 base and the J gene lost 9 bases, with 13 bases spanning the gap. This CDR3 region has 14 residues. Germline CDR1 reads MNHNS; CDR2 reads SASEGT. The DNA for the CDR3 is TGTGCCAGCAGTGAAGATCCCCAGGGCGCTGAGCAGTTCTTC. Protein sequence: CASSEDPQGAEQFF.

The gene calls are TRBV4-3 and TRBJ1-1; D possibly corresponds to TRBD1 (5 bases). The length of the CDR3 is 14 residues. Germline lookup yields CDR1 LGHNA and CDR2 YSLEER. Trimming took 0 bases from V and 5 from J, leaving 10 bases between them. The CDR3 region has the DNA TGCGCCAGCAGCCAAGATCAGGGCTTGACTGAAGCTTTCTTT. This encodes CASSQDQGLTEAFF.

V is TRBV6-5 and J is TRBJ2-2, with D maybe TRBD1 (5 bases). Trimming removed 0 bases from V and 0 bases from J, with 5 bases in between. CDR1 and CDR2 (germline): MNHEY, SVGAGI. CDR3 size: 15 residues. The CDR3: CASSYSTANTGELFF. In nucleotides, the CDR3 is TGTGCCAGCAGTTACTCGACAGCGAACACCGGGGAGCTGTTTTTT.

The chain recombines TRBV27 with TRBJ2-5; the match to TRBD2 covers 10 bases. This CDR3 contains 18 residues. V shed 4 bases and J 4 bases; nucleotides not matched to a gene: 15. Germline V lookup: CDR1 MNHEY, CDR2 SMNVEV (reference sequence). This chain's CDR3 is CASSSSIMVAGGVETQYF. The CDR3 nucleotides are TGTGCCAGCAGTTCCTCCATCATGGTAGCGGGGGGAGTAGAGACCCAGTACTTC.

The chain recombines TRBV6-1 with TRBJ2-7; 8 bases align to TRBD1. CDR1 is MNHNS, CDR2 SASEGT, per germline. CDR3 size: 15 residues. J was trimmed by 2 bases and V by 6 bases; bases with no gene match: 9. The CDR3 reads CASRTRDRITYEQYF. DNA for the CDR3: TGTGCCAGCAGGACACGGGACAGGATTACCTACGAGCAGTACTTC.

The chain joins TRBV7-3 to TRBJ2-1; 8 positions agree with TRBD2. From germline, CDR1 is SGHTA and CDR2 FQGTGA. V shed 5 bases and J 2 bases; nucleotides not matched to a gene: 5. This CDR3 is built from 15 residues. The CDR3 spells CASSLTSGTYNEQFF. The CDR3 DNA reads TGTGCCAGCAGCCTTACTAGCGGCACCTACAATGAGCAGTTCTTC. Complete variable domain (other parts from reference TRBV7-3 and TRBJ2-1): GAGVSQTPSNKVTEKGKYVELRCDPISGHTALYWYRQSLGQGPEFLIYFQGTGAADDSGLPNDRFFAVRPEGSVSTLKIQRTERGDSAVYLCASSLTSGTYNEQFFGPGTRLTVL.

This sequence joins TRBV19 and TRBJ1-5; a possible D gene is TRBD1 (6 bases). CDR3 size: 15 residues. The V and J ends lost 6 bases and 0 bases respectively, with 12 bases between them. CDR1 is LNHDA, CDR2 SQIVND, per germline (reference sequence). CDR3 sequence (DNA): TGTGCCAGTAGAGGTCAGGGGATTAGCAATCAGCCCCAGCATTTT. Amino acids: CASRGQGISNQPQHF.

The CDR3 here is CASRESGTGNYEQYF. CDR3 sequence (DNA): TGTGCCAGCAGGGAATCCGGGACAGGGAACTACGAGCAGTACTTC. The chain has TRBV27 and TRBJ2-7, with 9 bases matching TRBD1. V was clipped by 6 bases and J by 3 bases; unmatched bases: 9. Germline V gene sequence: CDR1 MNHEY, CDR2 SMNVEV (reference sequence). The CDR3 runs 15 residues.

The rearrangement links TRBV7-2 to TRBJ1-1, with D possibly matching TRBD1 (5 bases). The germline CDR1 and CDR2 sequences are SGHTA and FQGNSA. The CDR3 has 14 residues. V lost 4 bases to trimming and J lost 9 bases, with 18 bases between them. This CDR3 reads CASSSSRDLSKAFF. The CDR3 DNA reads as TGTGCCAGCAGCTCCAGCCGGGACCTCTCCAAAGCTTTCTTT. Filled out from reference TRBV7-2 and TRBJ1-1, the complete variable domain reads GAGVSQSPSNKVTEKGKDVELRCDPISGHTALYWYRQSLGQGLEFLIYFQGNSAPDKSGLPSDRFSAERTGGSVSTLTIQRTQQEDSAVYLCASSSSRDLSKAFFGQGTRLTVV.

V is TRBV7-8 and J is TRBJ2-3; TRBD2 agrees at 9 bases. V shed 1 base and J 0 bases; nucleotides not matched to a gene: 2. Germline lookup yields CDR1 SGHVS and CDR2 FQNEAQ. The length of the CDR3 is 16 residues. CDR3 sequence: CASSLDLAGSTDTQYF. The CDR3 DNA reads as TGTGCCAGCAGCTTAGACCTAGCGGGGAGCACAGATACGCAGTATTTT.

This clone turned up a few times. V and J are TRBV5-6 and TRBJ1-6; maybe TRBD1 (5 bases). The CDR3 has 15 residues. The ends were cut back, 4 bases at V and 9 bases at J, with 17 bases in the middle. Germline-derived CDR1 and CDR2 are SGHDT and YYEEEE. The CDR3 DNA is TGTGCCAGCAGCGGGTGGGACTTCCGCCCTTCACCCCTCCACTTT. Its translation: CASSGWDFRPSPLHF.

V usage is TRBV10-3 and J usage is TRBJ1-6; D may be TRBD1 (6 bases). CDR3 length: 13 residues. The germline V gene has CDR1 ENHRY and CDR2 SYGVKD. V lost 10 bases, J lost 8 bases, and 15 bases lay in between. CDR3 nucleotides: TGTGCCAACAAGGGGGGGTGGGATTCACCCCTCCACTTT. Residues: CANKGGWDSPLHF.

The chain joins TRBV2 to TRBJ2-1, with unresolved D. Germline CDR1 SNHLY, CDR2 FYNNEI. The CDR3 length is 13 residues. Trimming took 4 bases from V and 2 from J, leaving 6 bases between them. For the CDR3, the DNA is TGTGCCAGCAGTGTTGGTACCTACAATGAGCAGTTCTTC. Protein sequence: CASSVGTYNEQFF.

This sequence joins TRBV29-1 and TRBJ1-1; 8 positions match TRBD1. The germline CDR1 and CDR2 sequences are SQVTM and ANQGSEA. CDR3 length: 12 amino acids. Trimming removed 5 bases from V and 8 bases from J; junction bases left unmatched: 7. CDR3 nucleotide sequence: TGCAGCGTTCGGCGACAGGGGCCCGAAGCTTTCTTT. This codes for CSVRRQGPEAFF. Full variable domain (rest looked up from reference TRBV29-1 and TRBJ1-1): SAVISQKPSRDICQRGTSLTIQCQVDSQVTMMFWYRQQPGQSLTLIATANQGSEATYESGFVIDKFPISRPNLTFSTLTVSNMSPEDSSIYLCSVRRQGPEAFFGQGTRLTVV.

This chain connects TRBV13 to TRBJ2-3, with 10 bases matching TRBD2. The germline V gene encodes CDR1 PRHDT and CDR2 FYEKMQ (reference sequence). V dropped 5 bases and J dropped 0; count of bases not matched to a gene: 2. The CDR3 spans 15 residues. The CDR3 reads CASSRSGGSTDTQYF. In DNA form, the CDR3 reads TGTGCCAGCAGCCGTAGCGGGGGGAGCACAGATACGCAGTATTTT.

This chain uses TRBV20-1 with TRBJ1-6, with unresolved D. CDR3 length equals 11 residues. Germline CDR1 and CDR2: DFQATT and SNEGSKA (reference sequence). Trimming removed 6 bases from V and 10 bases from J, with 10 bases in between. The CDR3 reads CSAASGSPLHF. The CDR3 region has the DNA TGCAGTGCGGCAAGTGGGTCACCCCTCCACTTT.